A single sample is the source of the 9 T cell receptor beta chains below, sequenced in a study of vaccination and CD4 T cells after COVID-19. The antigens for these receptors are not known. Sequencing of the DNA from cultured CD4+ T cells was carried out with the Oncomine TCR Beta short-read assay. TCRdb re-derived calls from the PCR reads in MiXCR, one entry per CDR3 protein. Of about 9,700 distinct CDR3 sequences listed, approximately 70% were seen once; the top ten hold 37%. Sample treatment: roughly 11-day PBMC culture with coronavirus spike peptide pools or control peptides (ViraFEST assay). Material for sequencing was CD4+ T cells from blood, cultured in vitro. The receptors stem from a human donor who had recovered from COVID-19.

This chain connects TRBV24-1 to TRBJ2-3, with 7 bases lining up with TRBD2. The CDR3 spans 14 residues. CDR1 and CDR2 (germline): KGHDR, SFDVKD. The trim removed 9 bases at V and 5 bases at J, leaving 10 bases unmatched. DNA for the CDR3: TGTGCCACCGCGGGAGCGGCCGATGAAGATACGCAGTATTTT. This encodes CATAGAADEDTQYF.

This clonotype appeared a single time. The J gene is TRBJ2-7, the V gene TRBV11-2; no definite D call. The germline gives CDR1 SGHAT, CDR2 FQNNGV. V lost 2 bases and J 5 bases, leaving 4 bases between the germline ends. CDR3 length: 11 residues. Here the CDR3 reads CASSLFDEQYF. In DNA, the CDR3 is TGTGCCAGCAGCTTATTTGACGAGCAGTACTTC. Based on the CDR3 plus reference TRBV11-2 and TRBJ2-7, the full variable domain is EAGVAQSPRYKIIEKRQSVAFWCNPISGHATLYWYQQILGQGPKLLIQFQNNGVVDDSQLPKDRFSAERLKGVDSTLKIQPAKLEDSAVYLCASSLFDEQYFGPGTRLTVT.

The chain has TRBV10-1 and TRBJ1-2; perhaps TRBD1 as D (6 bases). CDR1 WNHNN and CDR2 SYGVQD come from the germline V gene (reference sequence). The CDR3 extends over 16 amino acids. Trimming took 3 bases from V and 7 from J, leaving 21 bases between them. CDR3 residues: CASSDMGAGPSCGYTF. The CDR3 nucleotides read TGCGCCAGCAGTGATATGGGGGCGGGACCAAGCTGTGGCTACACCTTC.

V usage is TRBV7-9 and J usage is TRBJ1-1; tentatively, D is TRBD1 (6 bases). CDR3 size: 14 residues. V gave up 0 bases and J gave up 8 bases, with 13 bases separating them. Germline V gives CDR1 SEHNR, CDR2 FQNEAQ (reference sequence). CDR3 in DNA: TGTGCCAGCAGCTTAGCTGGGACAAAAGACGAAGCTTTCTTT. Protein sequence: CASSLAGTKDEAFF.

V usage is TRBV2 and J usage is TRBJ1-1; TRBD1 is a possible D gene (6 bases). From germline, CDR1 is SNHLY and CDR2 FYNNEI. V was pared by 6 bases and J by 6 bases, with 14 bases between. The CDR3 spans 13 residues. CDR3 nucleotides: TGTGCCAGCAGCTTTGACAGGCTCGCTGAAGCTTTCTTT. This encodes CASSFDRLAEAFF.

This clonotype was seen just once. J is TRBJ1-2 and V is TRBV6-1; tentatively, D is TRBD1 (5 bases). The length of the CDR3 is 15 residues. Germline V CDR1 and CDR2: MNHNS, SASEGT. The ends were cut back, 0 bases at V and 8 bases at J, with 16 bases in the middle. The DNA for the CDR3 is TGTGCCAGCAGTGAAGCAGGCGGGGCACGTGCCGGCTACACCTTC. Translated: CASSEAGGARAGYTF.

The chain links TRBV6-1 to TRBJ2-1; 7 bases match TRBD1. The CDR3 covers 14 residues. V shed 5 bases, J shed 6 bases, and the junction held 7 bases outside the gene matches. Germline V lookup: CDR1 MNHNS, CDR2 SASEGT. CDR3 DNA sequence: TGTGCCAGCAGTCCTCGACAGGGTACCAATGAGCAGTTCTTC. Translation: CASSPRQGTNEQFF.

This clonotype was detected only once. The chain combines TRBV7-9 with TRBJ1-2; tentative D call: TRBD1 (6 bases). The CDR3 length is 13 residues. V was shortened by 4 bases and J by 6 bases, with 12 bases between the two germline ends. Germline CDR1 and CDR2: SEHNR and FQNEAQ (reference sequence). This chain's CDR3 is CASSSRGGDGYTF. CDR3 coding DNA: TGTGCCAGCAGCTCACGAGGGGGTGATGGCTACACCTTC.

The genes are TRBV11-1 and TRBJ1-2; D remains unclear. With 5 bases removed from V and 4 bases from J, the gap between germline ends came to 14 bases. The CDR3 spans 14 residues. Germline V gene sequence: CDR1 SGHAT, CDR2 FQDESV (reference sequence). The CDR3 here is CASSPNPDGYGYTF. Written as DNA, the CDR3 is TGTGCCAGCAGCCCAAACCCGGACGGCTATGGCTACACCTTC.